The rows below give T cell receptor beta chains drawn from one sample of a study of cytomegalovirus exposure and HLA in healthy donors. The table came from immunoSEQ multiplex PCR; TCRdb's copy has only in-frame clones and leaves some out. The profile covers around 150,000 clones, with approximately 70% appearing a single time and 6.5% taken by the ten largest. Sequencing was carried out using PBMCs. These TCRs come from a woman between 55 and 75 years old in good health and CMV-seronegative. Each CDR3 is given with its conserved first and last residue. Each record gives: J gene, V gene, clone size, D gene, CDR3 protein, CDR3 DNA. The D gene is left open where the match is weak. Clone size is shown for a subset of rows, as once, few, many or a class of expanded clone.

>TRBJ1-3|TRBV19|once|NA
CASSTGVLSGNTIYF
TGTGCCAGTAGTACCGGGGTCCTCTCTGGAAACACCATATATTTT
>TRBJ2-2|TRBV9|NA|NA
CASSVGGQNTGELFF
TGTGCCAGCAGCGTAGGCGGGCAAAACACCGGGGAGCTGTTTTTT
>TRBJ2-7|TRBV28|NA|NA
CASSSSGTPSYEQYF
TGTGCCAGCAGTTCGTCCGGGACACCAAGCTACGAGCAGTACTTC
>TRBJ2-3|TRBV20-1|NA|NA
CSARVTEGMYF
TGCAGTGCTAGGGTAACTGAGGGTATGTATTTT
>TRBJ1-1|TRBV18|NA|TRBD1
CASSPSWTGANTEAFF
TGTGCCAGCTCACCTTCCTGGACAGGGGCGAACACTGAAGCTTTCTTT
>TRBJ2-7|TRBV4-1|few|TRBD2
CASSQNSGRSSYEQYF
TGCGCCAGCAGCCAAAATAGCGGGCGGAGCTCCTACGAGCAGTACTTC
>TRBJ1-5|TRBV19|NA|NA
CASTTGNSNQPQHF
TGTGCCAGCACCACAGGGAACAGCAATCAGCCCCAGCATTTT
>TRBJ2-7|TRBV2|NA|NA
CASSRDFYEQYF
TGTGCCAGCAGTCGGGACTTCTACGAGCAGTACTTC
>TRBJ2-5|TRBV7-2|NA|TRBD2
CASSPMGGEIQETQYF
TGTGCCAGCAGCCCGATGGGGGGGGAAATCCAAGAGACCCAGTACTTC
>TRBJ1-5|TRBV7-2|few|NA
CASSSLGGYQPQHF
TGTGCCAGCAGCTCTCTCGGGGGGTATCAGCCCCAGCATTTT
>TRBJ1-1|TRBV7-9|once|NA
CASRGSMNTEAFF
TGTGCCAGCAGGGGTAGCATGAACACTGAAGCTTTCTTT
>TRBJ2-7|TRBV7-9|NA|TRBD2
CASSSPTSGFSYEQYF
TGTGCCAGCAGCTCCCCGACTAGCGGGTTCTCCTACGAGCAGTACTTC
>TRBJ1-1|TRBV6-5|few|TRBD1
CASRQGGNTEAFF
TGTGCCAGCAGGCAGGGGGGGAACACTGAAGCTTTCTTT
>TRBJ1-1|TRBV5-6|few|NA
CASSFRGGNTEAFF
TGTGCCAGCAGCTTCAGAGGCGGGAACACTGAAGCTTTCTTT
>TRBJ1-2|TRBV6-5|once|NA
CASSYSINGIYGYTF
TGTGCCAGCAGTTACTCGATTAACGGGATCTATGGCTACACCTTC
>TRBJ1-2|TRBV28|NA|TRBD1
CAHSSPRGLIYGYTF
TGTGCCCACAGTTCCCCCAGGGGGCTAATCTATGGCTACACCTTC
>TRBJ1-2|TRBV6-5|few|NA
CASSPDSYGYTF
TGTGCCAGCAGCCCGGACAGCTATGGCTACACCTTC
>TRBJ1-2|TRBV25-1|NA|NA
CASSMAGALDGYTF
TGTGCCAGCAGTATGGCGGGGGCGTTGGATGGCTACACCTTC
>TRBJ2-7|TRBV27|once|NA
CASSFSTPGQGNEQYF
TGTGCCAGCAGTTTCTCCACACCCGGGCAGGGGAACGAGCAGTACTTC
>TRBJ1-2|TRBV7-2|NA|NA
CASSLGRGSHYGYTF
TGTGCCAGCAGCTTAGGCCGGGGATCGCACTATGGCTACACCTTC
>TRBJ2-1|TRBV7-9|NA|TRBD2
CSSSIPGTSPYNEQFF
TGTTCCAGCAGCATACCCGGGACTAGTCCTTACAATGAGCAGTTCTTC
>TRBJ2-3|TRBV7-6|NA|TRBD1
CASSSNQGVGTDTQYF
TGTGCCAGCAGCTCGAACCAGGGGGTCGGGACAGATACGCAGTATTTT
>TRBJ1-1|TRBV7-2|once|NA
CASTIGFMNTEAFF
TGTGCCAGCACCATCGGGTTTATGAACACTGAAGCTTTCTTT
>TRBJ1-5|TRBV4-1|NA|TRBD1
CASSHGGGSQPQHF
TGCGCCAGCAGCCATGGAGGGGGCAGTCAGCCCCAGCATTTT
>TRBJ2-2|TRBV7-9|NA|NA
CSSSPNTGELFF
TGTTCCAGCAGCCCAAACACCGGGGAGCTGTTTTTT
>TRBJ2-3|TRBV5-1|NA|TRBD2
CASSPSGGPGDTQYF
TGCGCCAGCAGCCCTAGCGGGGGGCCAGGTGATACGCAGTATTTT
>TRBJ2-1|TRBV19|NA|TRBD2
CASSLGLAGQQFF
TGTGCCAGTAGTCTGGGACTAGCGGGACAGCAGTTCTTC
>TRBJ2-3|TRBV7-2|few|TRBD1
CASSLRGLRTDTQYF
TGTGCCAGCAGCTTAAGGGGGCTCCGCACAGATACGCAGTATTTT
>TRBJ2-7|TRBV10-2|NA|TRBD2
CASSGGGSAPEQYF
TGCGCCAGCAGTGGGGGCGGGAGTGCGCCCGAGCAGTACTTC
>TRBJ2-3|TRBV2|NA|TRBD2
CASSVLGGVTDTQYF
TGTGCCAGCAGTGTTTTGGGGGGGGTCACAGATACGCAGTATTTT
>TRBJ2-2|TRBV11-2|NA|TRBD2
CASSLGGSITGELFF
TGTGCCAGCAGCTTAGGCGGGAGCATCACCGGGGAGCTGTTTTTT
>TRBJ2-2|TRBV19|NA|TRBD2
CASSIPGLAGPGELFF
TGTGCCAGTAGTATTCCGGGACTAGCGGGACCCGGGGAGCTGTTTTTT
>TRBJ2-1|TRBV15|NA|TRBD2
CATSRAAGGYNEQFF
TGTGCCACCAGCAGGGCAGCGGGAGGTTACAATGAGCAGTTCTTC
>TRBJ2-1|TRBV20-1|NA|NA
CSARDLDEQFF
TGCAGTGCTAGAGATCTAGATGAGCAGTTCTTC
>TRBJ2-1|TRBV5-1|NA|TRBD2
CASSPGLVWNEQFF
TGCGCCAGCAGCCCGGGACTAGTGTGGAATGAGCAGTTCTTC
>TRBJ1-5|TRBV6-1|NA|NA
CASRGTGINQPQHF
TGTGCCAGCAGGGGCACAGGGATCAATCAGCCCCAGCATTTT
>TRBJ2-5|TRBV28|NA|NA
CARDLDGETQYF
TGTGCCCGTGACCTTGACGGGGAGACCCAGTACTTC
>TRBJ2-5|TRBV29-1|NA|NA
CSVGQDQETQYF
TGCAGCGTGGGGCAAGACCAAGAGACCCAGTACTTC
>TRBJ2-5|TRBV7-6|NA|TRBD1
CASSLVAQGARETQYF
TGTGCCAGCAGCTTAGTTGCACAGGGGGCGCGTGAGACCCAGTACTTC
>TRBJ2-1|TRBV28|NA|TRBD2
CATRTSGSNEQFF
TGTGCCACCCGGACTAGCGGGAGCAATGAGCAGTTCTTC
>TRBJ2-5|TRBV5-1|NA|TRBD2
CASSLHPSGGQETQYF
TGCGCCAGCAGCTTGCACCCTAGCGGGGGCCAAGAGACCCAGTACTTC
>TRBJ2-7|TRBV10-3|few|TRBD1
CAISGQDVYEQYF
TGTGCCATCAGCGGACAGGACGTCTACGAGCAGTACTTC
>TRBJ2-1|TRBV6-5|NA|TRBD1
CASSRRDRVQFF
TGTGCCAGCAGCCGTAGGGACAGGGTACAGTTCTTC
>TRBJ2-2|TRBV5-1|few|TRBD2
CASSSGLANTGELFF
TGCGCCAGCAGCTCGGGACTAGCGAACACCGGGGAGCTGTTTTTT
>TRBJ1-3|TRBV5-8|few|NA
CASSSGLRSSGNTIYF
TGTGCCAGCAGCTCGGGACTTCGGAGCTCTGGAAACACCATATATTTT
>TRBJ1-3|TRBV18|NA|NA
CASSIASSGNTIYF
TGTGCCAGCTCAATAGCGAGCTCTGGAAACACCATATATTTT
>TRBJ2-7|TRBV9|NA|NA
CASSAPRSYEQYF
TGTGCCAGCAGCGCCCCGCGAAGCTACGAGCAGTACTTC
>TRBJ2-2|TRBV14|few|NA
CASSRSNERLTGELFF
TGTGCCAGCAGCCGTAGCAACGAGCGGTTAACCGGGGAGCTGTTTTTT
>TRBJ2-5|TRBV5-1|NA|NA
CASSLTSWGETQYF
TGCGCCAGCAGCTTGACTAGCTGGGGAGAGACCCAGTACTTC
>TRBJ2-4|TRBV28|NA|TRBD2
CASRIAGGPFIQYF
TGTGCCAGCAGAATAGCGGGAGGGCCGTTCATTCAGTACTTC
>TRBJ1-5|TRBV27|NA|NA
CASSFSGAGQPQHF
TGTGCCAGCAGTTTTTCGGGTGCAGGGCAGCCCCAGCATTTT
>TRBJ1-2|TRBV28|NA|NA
CASSAQSYGYTF
TGTGCCAGCAGTGCACAGAGCTATGGCTACACCTTC
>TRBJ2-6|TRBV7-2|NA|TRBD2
CASSLMGGGASGANVLTF
TGTGCCAGCAGCTTAATGGGCGGGGGGGCCTCTGGGGCCAACGTCCTGACTTTC